A single sample gave rise to the 29 T cell receptor beta chains below, sequenced in a study of breast tumors, draining lymph nodes, adjacent tissues. The lymph nodes were axillary draining lymph nodes from breast cancer patients. TCRdb re-called the multiplex PCR reads through MiXCR, storing one row per CDR3 protein. The data contain 80,000 to 130,000 distinct CDR3 sequences, roughly 20% of them singletons. Sequenced material: axillary lymph node tissue. Every receptor here comes from a female donor with breast cancer. Some clones in this sample may be carry-over from other donors' samples.

The table lists this clonotype with many counts. J is TRBJ2-7 and V is TRBV15; a weak D match, TRBD2 (6 bases). CDR3 length: 13 amino acids. Per the germline V gene, CDR1 is LNHNV and CDR2 is YYDKDF (reference sequence). V shed 4 bases and J shed 4 bases, with 11 bases lying between them. DNA of the CDR3: TGTGCCACCAGCACGGATAGCGGTTACGAGCAGTACTTC. This sequence encodes CATSTDSGYEQYF.

This clonotype was found a few times. The rearrangement uses TRBV4-2 and TRBJ2-1; D perhaps matches TRBD2 (6 bases). The CDR3 sequence is 14 residues long. In germline, CDR1 is LGHNA, CDR2 YNFKEQ. V dropped 1 base and J dropped 8 bases, with 12 bases sitting between them. CDR3 sequence reads: CASSQARGADEQFF. CDR3 sequence (DNA): TGTGCCAGCAGCCAAGCGCGGGGAGCCGATGAGCAGTTCTTC.

This clonotype was counted at least ten times. The V call is TRBV20-1, the J call TRBJ2-7; D not resolved. The CDR3 is made up of 12 amino acids. Germline values: CDR1 DFQATT, CDR2 SNEGSKA (reference sequence). Trimming shortened V by 0 bases and J by 6 bases, and 9 bases separated the two germline ends. The CDR3 protein is CSARDQTSEQYF. The DNA for the CDR3 is TGCAGTGCTAGAGATCAAACATCCGAGCAGTACTTC.

The sample holds many counts of this clonotype. This rearrangement joins TRBV6-5 to TRBJ2-1; D is unclear. CDR1 MNHEY and CDR2 SVGAGI come from the germline V gene. CDR3 length: 13 residues. Trimming removed 6 bases at V and 3 bases at J, with 9 bases between. The CDR3 region has the DNA TGTGCCAGCAGCTCAAAGGGCTACAATGAGCAGTTCTTC. Translation: CASSSKGYNEQFF.

This clonotype was seen a few times. The chain has TRBV5-1 and TRBJ1-6; 8 bases align to TRBD1. Per germline, CDR1 SGHRS and CDR2 YFSETQ. Trimming removed 0 bases from V and 10 bases from J; junction bases left unmatched: 12. The CDR3 spans 17 residues. This chain's CDR3 is CASSLGDSDRVLSPLHF. CDR3 bases: TGCGCCAGCAGCTTGGGGGATTCGGACAGGGTTTTGTCACCCCTCCACTTT.

On this clonotype itself: The junction and the germline gene differ at one end; a read error may be behind it. The CDR3 nucleotides are TGCAGTGCTAGAGATCGGGACAGGGGGCGTTATAGCAATCAGCCCCCGCATTTT. It is translated as CSARDRDRGRYSNQPPHF. V is TRBV20-1 and J is TRBJ1-5, with 12 positions matching TRBD1. CDR1 and CDR2 (germline): DFQATT, SNEGSKA (reference sequence). The CDR3 runs to 18 residues.

This clonotype was recorded many times. The chain is built from TRBV2 and TRBJ2-6; 8 nucleotides line up with TRBD1. This CDR3 spans 17 amino acids. In germline, CDR1 is SNHLY, CDR2 FYNNEI. The trim removed 7 bases at V and 0 bases at J, leaving 8 bases unmatched. The CDR3 is CASIRDRLNSGANVLTF. The CDR3 nucleotides are TGTGCCAGCATCCGGGACAGGCTAAACTCTGGGGCCAACGTCCTGACTTTC.

The V call is TRBV27, the J call TRBJ2-1; a weak D match, TRBD2 (6 bases). There are 15 residues in the CDR3. Trimming shortened V by 2 bases and J by 3 bases, and 11 bases separated the two germline ends. In germline, CDR1 is MNHEY, CDR2 SMNVEV (reference sequence). The CDR3 protein is CASSLMGLNYNEQFF. In DNA, the CDR3 is TGTGCCAGCAGTTTAATGGGACTGAACTACAATGAGCAGTTCTTC.

This clonotype was recorded at least ten times. The chain couples TRBV5-8 to TRBJ2-1; D possibly matches TRBD1 or TRBD2 (6 bases each). Trimming cost V 3 bases and J 2 bases, with 15 bases left between them. Germline assignment: CDR1 SGHTS and CDR2 YDEGEE. The CDR3 contains 16 residues. CDR3 DNA: TGTGCCAGCAGCTCGGAGGGGGTAGTACCCTACAATGAGCAGTTCTTC. It specifies CASSSEGVVPYNEQFF.

The chain recombines TRBV6-6 with TRBJ1-1; the D is unclear. Trimming pared 11 bases from V and 0 bases from J, leaving 10 bases between. The CDR3 sequence is 12 residues long. Germline assignment: CDR1 MNHNY and CDR2 SVGAGI (reference sequence). As DNA, the CDR3 is TGTGCCTCCCAGGTCCTGAACACTGAAGCTTTCTTT. It yields the protein CASQVLNTEAFF.

The chain couples TRBV19 to TRBJ1-1, with TRBD1 matching 8 bases. CDR1 and CDR2 (germline): LNHDA, SQIVND (reference sequence). After removal of 5 bases from V and 4 bases from J, the junction contained 6 bases not matched to a gene. This CDR3 has 14 amino acids. The CDR3 nucleotides read TGTGCCAGTAGTGTGGGCAGGGGGCTCACTGAAGCTTTCTTT. Its translation: CASSVGRGLTEAFF.

This clonotype was detected many times. This chain uses TRBV10-1 with TRBJ2-1; TRBD1 agrees at 7 bases. Germline values: CDR1 WNHNN, CDR2 SYGVQD (reference sequence). The CDR3 totals 13 residues. V lost 3 bases, J lost 10 bases, and 6 bases stayed unmatched. CDR3 sequence: CASSEGGYSEQFF. The DNA of the CDR3 is TGCGCCAGCAGTGAAGGGGGCTATTCGGAGCAGTTCTTC.

This clonotype was counted ten times or more. Compared with germline, one end of the junction differs, possibly owing to a read error. The chain carries TRBV7-3 and TRBJ2-2, with D possibly being TRBD2 (6 bases). Germline CDR1 reads SGHTA; CDR2 reads FQGTGA. The CDR3 extends over 13 amino acids. The CDR3: CASSLGGAGELFF. The CDR3 DNA reads as TGTGCTAGCAGCTTAGGAGGGGCCGGGGAGCTGTTTTTT.

This clonotype was observed at least ten times. This chain links TRBV29-1 with TRBJ2-5, with a tentative D call TRBD1 (5 bases). This CDR3 region has 11 residues. Germline V gene data show CDR1 as SQVTM and CDR2 as ANQGSEA. The V end was cut by 6 bases, the J end by 4 bases, with 9 bases between. This CDR3 is CSVGHGETQYF. Here the CDR3 DNA reads TGCAGCGTCGGACATGGAGAGACCCAGTACTTC.

This clonotype was picked up many times. This rearrangement joins TRBV12-3 or TRBV12-4 to TRBJ1-4; D gene uncertain. V was clipped by 5 bases and J by 7 bases, with 11 bases between them. CDR3 length: 13 amino acids. The CDR3 DNA follows: TGTGCCAGCAGTAGGACTTCCGGTGAAAAACTGTTTTTT. Amino acids: CASSRTSGEKLFF.

This clonotype was counted at least ten times. The gene calls are TRBV18 and TRBJ2-7, with 9 bases fitting TRBD1. CDR3 length equals 13 residues. The germline gives CDR1 KGHSH, CDR2 LQKENI. The junction had 2 bases not matched to a gene; V was cut back by 5 bases and J by 3 bases. The CDR3 nucleotides read TGTGCCAGCTCATGGGACAGGGACTACGAGCAGTACTTC. Translation: CASSWDRDYEQYF.

In its sample, this clonotype was seen many times. The chain carries TRBV9 and TRBJ2-5; D is perhaps TRBD1 (6 bases). Trimming removed 4 bases at V and 1 base at J, with 14 bases between. The germline CDR1 and CDR2 sequences are SGDLS and YYNGEE. The CDR3 contains 15 residues. This CDR3 is CASSPLGGPQETQYF. Written as DNA, the CDR3 is TGTGCCAGCAGCCCGTTAGGGGGACCCCAAGAGACCCAGTACTTC.

This clonotype was seen at least ten times. This chain uses TRBV4-1 with TRBJ2-7; 8 bases are a match to TRBD1. Germline CDR1 and CDR2: MGHRA and YSYEKL. The CDR3 runs to 15 residues. With V trimmed by 2 bases and J by 4 bases, 7 bases remained unmatched. The CDR3 DNA reads as TGCGCCAGCAGCCAATGGAGGACAGGGACTTACGAGCAGTACTTC. Translation gives CASSQWRTGTYEQYF.

This clonotype was seen more than once but under ten times. The rearrangement uses TRBV28 and TRBJ2-1; D call uncertain. V was trimmed by 6 bases and J by 12 bases, leaving 15 bases between them. CDR3 length equals 12 residues. Germline CDR1 reads MDHEN; CDR2 reads SYDVKM. CDR3 loop: CASSETPRSQFF. The CDR3 DNA follows: TGTGCCAGCAGCGAAACCCCGAGGTCGCAGTTCTTC.

This clonotype was recorded many times. This chain connects TRBV7-8 to TRBJ2-3; D is ambiguous. Per the germline V gene, CDR1 is SGHVS and CDR2 is FQNEAQ. The CDR3 extends over 13 amino acids. V dropped 4 bases and J dropped 6 bases, with 11 bases sitting between them. CDR3 sequence reads: CASSSTGWDTQYF. For the CDR3, the DNA is TGTGCCAGCAGCTCCACCGGCTGGGATACGCAGTATTTT. Full variable domain (missing parts from reference TRBV7-8 and TRBJ2-3): GAGVSQSPRYKVAKRGQDVALRCDPISGHVSLFWYQQALGQGPEFLTYFQNEAQLDKSGLPSDRFFAERPEGSVSTLKIQRTQQEDSAVYLCASSSTGWDTQYFGPGTRLTVL.

The chain joins TRBV30 to TRBJ1-1; D gene ambiguous. Germline V gene data show CDR1 as GTSNPN and CDR2 as SVGIG (reference sequence). V lost 0 bases, J lost 1 base, and 6 bases lay in between. This CDR3 is 13 amino acids long. CDR3 DNA sequence: TGTGCCTGGAGTGTATCGGAGAACACTGAAGCTTTCTTT. Encoded protein: CAWSVSENTEAFF. The variable domain in full, completed from reference TRBV30 and TRBJ1-1, reads SQTIHQWPATLVQPVGSPLSLECTVEGTSNPNLYWYRQAAGRGLQLLFYSVGIGQISSEVPQNLSASRPQDRQFILSSKKLLLSDSGFYLCAWSVSENTEAFFGQGTRLTVV.

For this clonotype: With a much larger clone just one base away, this may be a read error. This chain links TRBV28 with TRBJ1-6; D is ambiguous. The V gene lost 6 bases and the J gene lost 8 bases, with 11 bases spanning the gap. The CDR3 contains 13 residues. Germline values: CDR1 MDHEN, CDR2 SYDVKM. The CDR3: CASSLERDSPLHF. Here the CDR3 DNA reads TGTGCCAGCAGCTTAGAGAGAGATTCACCCCTCCACTTT.

This clonotype was counted at least ten times. The gene calls are TRBV2 and TRBJ2-2; D call uncertain. The CDR3 runs to 13 residues. V lost 6 bases and J 5 bases, leaving 10 bases between the germline ends. Per germline, CDR1 SNHLY and CDR2 FYNNEI. The CDR3 DNA follows: TGTGCCAGCAGGCTCACCTATACCGGGGAGCTGTTTTTT. Amino acid sequence: CASRLTYTGELFF.

This clonotype has a count of ten or more. The V and J genes are TRBV6-2 or TRBV6-3 and TRBJ1-5; D unclear. V was trimmed by 6 bases and J by 3 bases, leaving 12 bases between them. Germline CDR1 reads MNHEY; CDR2 reads SVGEGT. The CDR3 totals 14 residues. The CDR3 reads CASRGEEFNQPQHF. CDR3 nucleotides: TGTGCCAGCAGGGGCGAAGAGTTCAATCAGCCCCAGCATTTT.

As for this clonotype: No DNA is shown, since the ends of the CDR3 on it are uncertain; the CDR3 is the one TCRdb lists. The chain links TRBV20-1 to TRBJ1-5; the table's D gene call, TRBD1, was not cross checked with the DNA. Both ends counted, the CDR3 spans 15 residues. The germline gives CDR1 DFQATT, CDR2 SNEGSKA (reference sequence). The CDR3 reads CSAWGQGILGQPRHF.

This clonotype was seen at least ten times. Here the CDR3 DNA reads TGTGCCACCAGTGATTCAAGAGGGGGCATGGAGACCCAGTACTTC. Its protein is CATSDSRGGMETQYF. V is TRBV24-1 and J is TRBJ2-5, with TRBD1 identical over 7 bases. Germline CDR1 KGHDR, CDR2 SFDVKD. The CDR3 runs to 15 residues. V was clipped by 2 bases and J by 5 bases; unmatched bases: 7.

In its sample, this clonotype was seen many times. The rearrangement links TRBV27 to TRBJ1-2; TRBD1 is a possible D gene (6 bases). V lost 0 bases, J lost 3 bases, and 14 bases lay in between. CDR3 length: 16 amino acids. Germline V gene data show CDR1 as MNHEY and CDR2 as SMNVEV (reference sequence). The DNA of the CDR3 is TGTGCCAGCAGTTTATCAGGCCAGGGGCCATACTATGGCTACACCTTC. It encodes CASSLSGQGPYYGYTF.

This clonotype was found many times. V gene TRBV5-5 combines with J gene TRBJ1-4; D not certain. The CDR3 is 12 amino acids. Germline lookup yields CDR1 SGHKS and CDR2 YYEKEE (reference sequence). V lost 2 bases and J 5 bases, leaving 4 bases between the germline ends. The CDR3 here is CASSFQNEKLFF. CDR3 nucleotides: TGTGCCAGCAGCTTCCAGAATGAAAAACTGTTTTTT.

A remark on this clonotype: This may come from a read error, since a much larger clone is one base off. The chain carries TRBV14 and TRBJ1-4, with TRBD1 as a possible D gene (6 bases). The CDR3 extends over 14 amino acids. Per germline, CDR1 SGHDN and CDR2 FVKESK. CDR3 DNA sequence: TGTCCCAGCAGCCGGATAGGGGGACGCGAAAAACTGTTTTTT. Protein product: CPSSRIGGREKLFF.